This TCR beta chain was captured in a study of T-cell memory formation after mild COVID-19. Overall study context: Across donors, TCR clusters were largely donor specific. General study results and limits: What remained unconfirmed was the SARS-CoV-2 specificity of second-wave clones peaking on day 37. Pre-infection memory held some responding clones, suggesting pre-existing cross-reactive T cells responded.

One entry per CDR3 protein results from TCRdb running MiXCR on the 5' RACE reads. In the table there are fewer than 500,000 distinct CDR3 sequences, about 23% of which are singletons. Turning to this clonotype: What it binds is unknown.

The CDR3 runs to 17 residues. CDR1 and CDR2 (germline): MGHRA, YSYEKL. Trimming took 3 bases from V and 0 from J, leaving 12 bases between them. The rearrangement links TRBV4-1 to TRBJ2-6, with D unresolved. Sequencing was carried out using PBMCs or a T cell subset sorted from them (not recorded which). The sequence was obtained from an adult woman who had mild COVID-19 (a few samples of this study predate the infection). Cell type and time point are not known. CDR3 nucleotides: TGCGCCAGCAGCCATGAGCCATTAACCTCTGGGGCCAACGTCCTGACTTTC. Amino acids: CASSHEPLTSGANVLTF.